Here is one T cell receptor (beta chain) with its context. Germline loops: CDR1 SQVTM, CDR2 ANQGSEA. The ends were cut back, 3 bases at V and 5 bases at J, with 13 bases in the middle. This CDR3 has 13 amino acids. This record belongs to a study of blood T cell repertoires in COVID-19. The repertoire was sequenced with immunoSEQ multiplex PCR; TCRdb's copy has only in-frame clones and lacks some. The table has fewer than 90,000 clones, roughly 90% seen once. The source is a male donor with acute or convalescent COVID-19. The specimen was peripheral blood. The chain recombines TRBV29-1 with TRBJ2-5; no clear D. The CDR3 nucleotides are TGCAGCGTTGACGGAACTTCGAGGGAGACCCAGTACTTC. Its translation is CSVDGTSRETQYF.